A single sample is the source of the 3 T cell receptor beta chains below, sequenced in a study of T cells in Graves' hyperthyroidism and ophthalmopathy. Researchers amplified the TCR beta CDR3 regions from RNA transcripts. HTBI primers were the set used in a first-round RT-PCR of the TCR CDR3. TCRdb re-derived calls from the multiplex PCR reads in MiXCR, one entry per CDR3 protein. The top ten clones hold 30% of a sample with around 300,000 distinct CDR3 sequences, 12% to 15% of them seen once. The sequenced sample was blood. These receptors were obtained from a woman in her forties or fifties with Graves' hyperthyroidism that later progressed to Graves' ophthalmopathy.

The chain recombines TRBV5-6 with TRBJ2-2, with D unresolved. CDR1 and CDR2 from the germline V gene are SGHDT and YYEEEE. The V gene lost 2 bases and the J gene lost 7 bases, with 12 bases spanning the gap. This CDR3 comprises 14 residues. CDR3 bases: TGTGCCAGCAGCTTACTGGTCCGGAACGGGGAGCTGTTTTTT. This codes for CASSLLVRNGELFF. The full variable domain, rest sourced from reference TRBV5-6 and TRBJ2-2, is DAGVTQSPTHLIKTRGQQVTLRCSPKSGHDTVSWYQQALGQGPQFIFQYYEEEERQRGNFPDRFSGHQFPNYSSELNVNALLLGDSALYLCASSLLVRNGELFFGEGSRLTVL.

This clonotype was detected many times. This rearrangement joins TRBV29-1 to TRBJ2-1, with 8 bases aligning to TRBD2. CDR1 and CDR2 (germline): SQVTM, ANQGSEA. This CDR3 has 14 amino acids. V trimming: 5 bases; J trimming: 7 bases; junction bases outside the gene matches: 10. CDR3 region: CSVSGTRGWNEQFF. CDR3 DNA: TGCAGCGTTTCCGGGACTAGGGGTTGGAATGAGCAGTTCTTC.

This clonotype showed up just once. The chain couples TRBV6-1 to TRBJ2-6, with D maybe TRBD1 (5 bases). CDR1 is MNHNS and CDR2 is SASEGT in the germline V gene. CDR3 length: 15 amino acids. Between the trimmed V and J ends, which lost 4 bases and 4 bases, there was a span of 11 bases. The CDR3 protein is CASSADSPGANVLTF. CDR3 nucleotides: TGTGCCAGCAGTGCTGACAGTCCCGGGGCCAACGTCCTGACTTTC.